Listed here are 25 T cell receptor beta chains from one sample, sequenced in a study of cytomegalovirus exposure and HLA in healthy donors. The primer mix had 60 Vbeta and 13 Jbeta primers. Some clones are missing from TCRdb's copy, which holds only in-frame ones; the method was immunoSEQ multiplex PCR. In the table there are a few hundred thousand clones, over 90% of which are singletons. What was sequenced was PBMCs. The receptors originated from a girl aged 2-10 years in good health and CMV-seronegative.

The V and J genes are TRBV5-4 and TRBJ1-2; tentative D call: TRBD1 (6 bases). This CDR3 region has 19 residues. Trimming removed 9 bases at V and 5 bases at J, with 35 bases between. From germline, CDR1 is SGHNT and CDR2 YYREEE (reference sequence). This chain's CDR3 is CATPGEQNIRMGDIYGYTF. In DNA form, the CDR3 reads TGTGCCACCCCAGGGGAGCAGAATATTCGTATGGGTGATATTTATGGCTACACCTTC.

In its sample, this clone was seen once. The rearrangement joins TRBV15 to TRBJ1-5; 7 bases map to TRBD1. The CDR3 spans 12 residues. Germline lookup yields CDR1 LNHNV and CDR2 YYDKDF (reference sequence). J was trimmed by 15 bases and V by 0 bases; bases with no gene match: 5. DNA of the CDR3: TGTGCCACCAGCAGAGATCTCGGACAGGTGCATTTT. Its protein is CATSRDLGQVHF. The entire variable domain, with the rest obtained from reference TRBV15 and TRBJ1-5, is as follows: DAMVIQNPRYQVTQFGKPVTLSCSQTLNHNVMYWYQQKSSQAPKLLFHYYDKDFNNEADTPDNFQSRRPNTSFCFLDIRSPGLGDTAMYLCATSRDLGQVHFGDGTRLSIL.

The V gene is TRBV18, the J gene TRBJ1-4, with TRBD1 matching 7 bases. V shed 6 bases, J shed 4 bases, and the junction held 2 bases outside the gene matches. Germline CDR1 reads KGHSH; CDR2 reads LQKENI. The CDR3 loop spans 13 amino acids. The CDR3 coding sequence is TGTGCCAGCTCGGGACAGTATAATGAAAAACTGTTTTTT. It codes for CASSGQYNEKLFF.

The chain recombines TRBV29-1 with TRBJ1-1; D might be TRBD1 (6 bases). CDR1 is SQVTM, CDR2 ANQGSEA, per germline. Trimming cost V 3 bases and J 8 bases, with 13 bases left between them. The CDR3 covers 12 residues. CDR3 protein: CSVEGTGTEAFF. CDR3 DNA: TGCAGCGTTGAGGGAACTGGGACAGAAGCTTTCTTT.

This clone was observed once. J is TRBJ1-6 and V is TRBV4-1; the match to TRBD1 covers 9 bases. Trimming cost V 0 bases and J 7 bases; bases outside gene matches: 4. This CDR3 spans 16 amino acids. Germline V gene lookup returns CDR1 MGHRA and CDR2 YSYEKL. CDR3 nucleotides: TGCGCCAGCAGCCAAGAGGGCGGACAGGGGAATTCACCCCTCCACTTT. Translation: CASSQEGGQGNSPLHF.

The sample holds one count of this clone. V usage is TRBV13 and J usage is TRBJ1-6; 7 positions agree with TRBD1. CDR3 length: 14 amino acids. Germline V CDR1 and CDR2: PRHDT, FYEKMQ (reference sequence). V was pared by 0 bases and J by 8 bases, with 1 base of the junction left unmatched. As DNA, the CDR3 is TGTGCCAGCAGCTTAGGGACAGGGCATTCACCCCTCCACTTT. This sequence encodes CASSLGTGHSPLHF.

J is TRBJ1-2 and V is TRBV14; TRBD1 aligns across 11 bases. Losses at the gene ends were 2 bases for V and 6 bases for J; bases not matched to a gene: 5. The CDR3 runs 15 residues. The germline CDR1 and CDR2 sequences are SGHDN and FVKESK. The CDR3 spells CASSQWTGGADGYTF. The CDR3, as DNA: TGTGCCAGCAGCCAATGGACAGGGGGCGCGGATGGCTACACCTTC. The full variable domain, with the rest looked up from reference TRBV14 and TRBJ1-2, is EAGVTQFPSHSVIEKGQTVTLRCDPISGHDNLYWYRRVMGKEIKFLLHFVKESKQDESGMPNNRFLAERTGGTYSTLKVQPAELEDSGVYFCASSQWTGGADGYTFGSGTRLTVV.

The rearrangement links TRBV9 to TRBJ2-1; 10 bases are shared with TRBD1. Trimming at V came to 1 base and at J to 6 bases, leaving 13 bases not matched to a gene. CDR1 and CDR2 from the germline V gene are SGDLS and YYNGEE. This CDR3 is built from 18 residues. CDR3 sequence (DNA): TGTGCCAGCAGCGTACTTACCCGGACAGGGGGATCTAGCAATGAGCAGTTCTTC. This encodes CASSVLTRTGGSSNEQFF.

The sample holds one count of this clone. The chain recombines TRBV6-1 with TRBJ1-5, with 8 bases matching TRBD1. Germline loops: CDR1 MNHNS, CDR2 SASEGT. The CDR3 consists of 19 residues. Trimming at V came to 4 bases and at J to 1 base, leaving 15 bases not matched to a gene. CDR3 protein: CASSAHRGSTSSSNQPQHF. The CDR3 bases are TGTGCCAGCAGTGCCCACAGGGGGTCGACGTCTTCGAGCAATCAGCCCCAGCATTTT.

This clone was seen a handful of times. The CDR3 sequence is CASSLRLEYGELFF. CDR3 nucleotides: TGCGCCAGCAGCTTGAGACTAGAATACGGGGAGCTGTTTTTT. The chain couples TRBV5-1 to TRBJ2-2; D possibly corresponds to TRBD2 (6 bases). The CDR3 runs 14 residues. CDR1 is SGHRS, CDR2 YFSETQ, per germline. The V gene lost 1 base and the J gene lost 7 bases, with 11 bases spanning the gap.

The sample holds one count of this clone. V and J are TRBV4-2 and TRBJ1-2, with a tentative D call TRBD1 (5 bases). This CDR3 region has 15 residues. Trimming took 0 bases from V and 7 from J, leaving 15 bases between them. The V gene's germline CDR1 is LGHNA and CDR2 YNFKEQ. CDR3 loop: CASSQDGHGAVGYTF. DNA of the CDR3: TGTGCCAGCAGCCAAGATGGGCATGGGGCGGTTGGCTACACCTTC.

A single count supports this clone. The V and J genes are TRBV18 and TRBJ2-1; a weak D match, TRBD2 (6 bases). The germline V and J ends were trimmed by 4 bases and 8 bases, with 15 bases remaining between them. In germline, CDR1 is KGHSH, CDR2 LQKENI. The CDR3 covers 14 residues. CDR3 in DNA: TGTGCCAGCTCACAGGGACTCGAGGGGTATGAGCAGTTCTTC. This sequence encodes CASSQGLEGYEQFF.

The chain recombines TRBV5-4 with TRBJ1-5; D call uncertain. The CDR3 contains 12 residues. The V end lost 2 bases, the J end lost 5 bases, and 5 bases lay between the germline ends. Germline CDR1 SGHNT, CDR2 YYREEE (reference sequence). This CDR3 reads CASSFEDQPQHF. The CDR3, as DNA: TGTGCCAGCAGCTTTGAGGATCAGCCCCAGCATTTT.

Remarks on this clone: The junction departs from germline at one end; a sequencing error may be responsible. This chain links TRBV5-1 with TRBJ1-2, with D unclear. The CDR3 spans 15 residues. Germline V gene data show CDR1 as SGHRS and CDR2 as YFSETQ. CDR3 coding DNA: TGCGCCAGCAGCTTGGCAGGAGGGCCTCGTTATGACTACACCTTC. The encoded protein is CASSLAGGPRYDYTF.

J is TRBJ2-5 and V is TRBV7-9; perhaps TRBD1 as D (7 bases). The CDR3 length is 17 residues. Per germline, CDR1 SEHNR and CDR2 FQNEAQ (reference sequence). V was shortened by 5 bases and J by 2 bases, with 21 bases between the two germline ends. CDR3: CASSPRLRDRLQETQYF. The CDR3 DNA reads TGTGCCAGCAGCCCCCGATTGCGGGACAGACTGCAAGAGACCCAGTACTTC. Complete variable domain (other parts from reference TRBV7-9 and TRBJ2-5): DTGVSQNPRHKITKRGQNVTFRCDPISEHNRLYWYRQTLGQGPEFLTYFQNEAQLEKSRLLSDRFSAERPKGSFSTLEIQRTEQGDSAMYLCASSPRLRDRLQETQYFGPGTRLLVL.

J is TRBJ2-7 and V is TRBV10-1; D is perhaps TRBD2 (6 bases). The CDR3 sequence is 13 residues long. Germline V lookup: CDR1 WNHNN, CDR2 SYGVQD (reference sequence). Trimming removed 3 bases at V and 9 bases at J, with 15 bases between. The CDR3 DNA is TGCGCCAGCAGTGAATACCAACAGGAGGGGCAGTACTTC. Amino acids: CASSEYQQEGQYF.

V is TRBV14 and J is TRBJ2-3, with D unresolved. With 2 bases removed from V and 2 bases from J, the gap between germline ends came to 11 bases. CDR1 and CDR2 from the germline V gene are SGHDN and FVKESK. The CDR3 is made up of 15 amino acids. This chain's CDR3 is CASSQWARNTDTQYF. The CDR3 DNA sequence: TGTGCCAGCAGCCAATGGGCCAGGAACACAGATACGCAGTATTTT.

The V gene is TRBV13, the J gene TRBJ1-1; perhaps TRBD1 as D (6 bases). The germline V gene encodes CDR1 PRHDT and CDR2 FYEKMQ (reference sequence). This CDR3 has 15 residues. Trimming removed 5 bases at V and 6 bases at J, with 19 bases between. This chain's CDR3 is CASSPPTGTSAEAFF. CDR3 coding DNA: TGTGCCAGCAGCCCCCCGACAGGCACCAGCGCTGAAGCTTTCTTT.

The CDR3 here is CSVEDRGSGMNSYEQYF. The CDR3 DNA sequence: TGCAGCGTTGAAGATCGGGGTAGCGGGATGAACTCCTACGAGCAGTACTTC. The rearrangement links TRBV29-1 to TRBJ2-7; 8 bases map to TRBD2. Germline lookup yields CDR1 SQVTM and CDR2 ANQGSEA. The CDR3 sequence is 17 residues long. Trimming removed 0 bases from V and 0 bases from J; junction bases left unmatched: 10.

The chain joins TRBV7-2 to TRBJ1-6; D might be TRBD1 (6 bases). Deletions cut 4 bases from V and 2 bases from J, with 18 bases between. Germline V gives CDR1 SGHTA, CDR2 FQGNSA. The CDR3 covers 18 residues. Here the CDR3 DNA reads TGTGCCAGCAGCTCCCTACAGGGCAGCGGGACCTATAATTCACCCCTCCACTTT. Translating gives CASSSLQGSGTYNSPLHF.

This chain links TRBV11-2 with TRBJ2-7; 7 nucleotides line up with TRBD2. Trimming took 1 base from V and 0 from J; bases not matched to a gene: 6. The germline V gene has CDR1 SGHAT and CDR2 FQNNGV. CDR3 length: 16 residues. DNA of the CDR3: TGTGCCAGCAGCTTAGGTCTAGCGGAACTCTCCTACGAGCAGTACTTC. Protein sequence: CASSLGLAELSYEQYF.

The rearrangement joins TRBV18 to TRBJ2-7, with D possibly being TRBD1 (6 bases). Looked up from germline, CDR1 is KGHSH and CDR2 is LQKENI. This CDR3 has 15 amino acids. V was trimmed by 5 bases and J by 3 bases, leaving 17 bases between them. CDR3 in amino acids: CASSSGFGGYYEQYF. The CDR3 DNA sequence: TGTGCCAGCTCATCAGGTTTTGGGGGCTACTACGAGCAGTACTTC.

V gene TRBV5-4 combines with J gene TRBJ1-2; 8 bases are a match to TRBD1. This CDR3 is 15 amino acids long. Unmatched junction bases numbered 6, after V lost 5 bases and J lost 0 bases. Per the germline V gene, CDR1 is SGHNT and CDR2 is YYREEE (reference sequence). The CDR3 DNA sequence: TGTGCCAGCAGGGGAGCAGGGGGCCCTAACTATGGCTACACCTTC. Translation gives CASRGAGGPNYGYTF.

This chain uses TRBV6-5 with TRBJ1-1; perhaps TRBD1 as D (6 bases). The CDR3 is made up of 13 amino acids. Per the germline V gene, CDR1 is MNHEY and CDR2 is SVGAGI. V was pared by 6 bases and J by 4 bases, with 12 bases between. In DNA, the CDR3 is TGTGCCAGCAGACCAACAGGGATCACTGAAGCTTTCTTT. Translating gives CASRPTGITEAFF.

This chain joins TRBV7-2 and TRBJ2-1; weak D call: TRBD2 (6 bases). Looked up from germline, CDR1 is SGHTA and CDR2 is FQGNSA. CDR3 length equals 17 residues. Trimming stripped 1 base from V and 6 bases from J, with 19 bases between. The CDR3 DNA is TGTGCCAGCAGCTTAGATTTAGCGGCGGGGCGTCCCAATGAGCAGTTCTTC. It yields the protein CASSLDLAAGRPNEQFF.